This TCR beta chain was recorded in a study of T cell repertoires in cytomegalovirus infection. Across the whole study: Through public TCR beta signatures, both CMV infection and matching HLA type were indicated. Whole-study results and caveats: HLA-C-restricted CMV-specific TCR beta clonotypes prevailed in the ex vivo response.

Turning to this clonotype: As yet, its antigen is unknown. At one boundary the junction diverges from the germline segment, which might be a read error.

TCRdb ran MiXCR on the reads and lists one entry per CDR3 protein. The sample contains a few hundred thousand distinct CDR3 sequences, about a sixth of which appear only once. The CDR3 length is 12 residues. Germline V lookup: CDR1 KGHDR, CDR2 SFDVKD. The specimen was PBMCs. The TCR comes from a human donor in good health (CMV status not recorded). Some clones in this sample may be carry-over from other donors' samples. The chain uses TRBV24-1 and TRBJ1-2; D gene uncertain. CDR3 protein: CASRSEFYGYTF. In DNA form, the CDR3 reads TGTGCCTCCAGATCAGAATTCTATGGCTACACCTTC.